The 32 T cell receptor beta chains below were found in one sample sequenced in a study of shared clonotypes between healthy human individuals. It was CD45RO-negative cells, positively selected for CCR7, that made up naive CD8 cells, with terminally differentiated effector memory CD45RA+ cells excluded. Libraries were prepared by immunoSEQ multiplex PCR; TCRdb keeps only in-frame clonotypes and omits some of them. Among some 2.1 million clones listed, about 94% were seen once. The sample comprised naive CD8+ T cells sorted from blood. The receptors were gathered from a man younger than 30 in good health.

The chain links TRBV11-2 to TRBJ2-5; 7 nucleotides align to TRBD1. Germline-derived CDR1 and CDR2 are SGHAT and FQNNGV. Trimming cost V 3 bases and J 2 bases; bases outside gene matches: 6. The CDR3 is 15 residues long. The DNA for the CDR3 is TGTGCCAGCAGCTTTAGCCCGGGACAGCAAGAGACCCAGTACTTC. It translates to CASSFSPGQQETQYF.

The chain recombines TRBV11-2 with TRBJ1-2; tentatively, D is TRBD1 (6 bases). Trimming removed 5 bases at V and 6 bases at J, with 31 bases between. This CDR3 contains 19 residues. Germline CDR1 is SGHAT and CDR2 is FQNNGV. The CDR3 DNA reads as TGTGCCAGCAGCCCGCTGTATGAGTGGGGGGCAATTGGTGAGAATGGCTACACCTTC. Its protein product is CASSPLYEWGAIGENGYTF.

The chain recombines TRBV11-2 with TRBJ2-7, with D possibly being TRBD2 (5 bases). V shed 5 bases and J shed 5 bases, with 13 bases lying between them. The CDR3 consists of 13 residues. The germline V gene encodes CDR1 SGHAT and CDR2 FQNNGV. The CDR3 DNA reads TGTGCCAGCAGCCCGAGTACTAGTCACGAGCAGTACTTC. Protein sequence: CASSPSTSHEQYF.

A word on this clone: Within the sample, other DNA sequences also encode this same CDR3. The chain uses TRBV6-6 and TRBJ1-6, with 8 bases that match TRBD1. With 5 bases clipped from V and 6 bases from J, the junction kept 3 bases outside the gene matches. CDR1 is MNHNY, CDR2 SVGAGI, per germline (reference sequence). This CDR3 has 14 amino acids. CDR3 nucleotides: TGTGCCAGCAGTCGGACAGGGTCTAATTCACCCCTCCACTTT. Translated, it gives CASSRTGSNSPLHF.

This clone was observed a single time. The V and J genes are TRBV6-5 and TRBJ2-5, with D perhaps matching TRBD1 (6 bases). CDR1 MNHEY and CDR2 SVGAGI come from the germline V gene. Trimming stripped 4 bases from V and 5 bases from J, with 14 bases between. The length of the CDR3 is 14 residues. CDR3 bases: TGTGCCAGCAGTTCCCCGACAGGATCTGAGACCCAGTACTTC. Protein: CASSSPTGSETQYF.

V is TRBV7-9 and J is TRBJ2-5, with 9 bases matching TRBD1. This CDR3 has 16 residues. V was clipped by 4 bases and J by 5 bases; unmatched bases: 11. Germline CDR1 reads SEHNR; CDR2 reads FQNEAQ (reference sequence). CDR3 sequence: CASSSPEQGAGETQYF. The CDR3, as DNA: TGTGCCAGCAGCTCCCCTGAACAGGGGGCGGGCGAGACCCAGTACTTC.

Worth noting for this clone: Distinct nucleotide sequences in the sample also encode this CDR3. The CDR3 region has the DNA TGTGCCAGCAGTTCAGGGGATGGCTACACCTTC. Its protein is CASSSGDGYTF. The V gene is TRBV27, the J gene TRBJ1-2, with a tentative D call TRBD1 (6 bases). The ends were cut back, 4 bases at V and 6 bases at J, with 6 bases in the middle. The CDR3 has 11 residues. Germline V gene sequence: CDR1 MNHEY, CDR2 SMNVEV (reference sequence).

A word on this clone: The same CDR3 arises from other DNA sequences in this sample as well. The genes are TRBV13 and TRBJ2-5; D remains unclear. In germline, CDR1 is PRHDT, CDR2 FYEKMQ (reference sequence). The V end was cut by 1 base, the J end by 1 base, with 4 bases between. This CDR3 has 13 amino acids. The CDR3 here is CASSLEVQETQYF. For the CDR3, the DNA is TGTGCCAGCAGCTTAGAAGTCCAAGAGACCCAGTACTTC.

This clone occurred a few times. CDR3 loop: CAWSGQRNSPLHF. CDR3 sequence (DNA): TGTGCCTGGAGTGGACAGCGAAATTCACCCCTCCACTTT. The chain carries TRBV30 and TRBJ1-6, with D perhaps matching TRBD1 (5 bases). CDR1 and CDR2 (germline): GTSNPN, SVGIG (reference sequence). V was pared by 1 base and J by 7 bases, with 8 bases between. The CDR3 spans 13 residues.

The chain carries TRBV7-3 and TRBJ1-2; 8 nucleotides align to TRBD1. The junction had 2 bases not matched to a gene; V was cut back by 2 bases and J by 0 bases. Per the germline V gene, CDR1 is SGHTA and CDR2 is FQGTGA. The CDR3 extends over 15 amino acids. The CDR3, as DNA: TGTGCCAGCAGCTTAGGGACAGGACCTAACTATGGCTACACCTTC. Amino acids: CASSLGTGPNYGYTF.

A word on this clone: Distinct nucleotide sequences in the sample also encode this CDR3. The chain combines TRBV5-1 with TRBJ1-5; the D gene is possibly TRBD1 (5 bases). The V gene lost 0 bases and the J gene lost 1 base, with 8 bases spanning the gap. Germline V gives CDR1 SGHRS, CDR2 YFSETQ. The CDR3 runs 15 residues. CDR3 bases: TGCGCCAGCAGCTTGGAAGGGGTCAGCAATCAGCCCCAGCATTTT. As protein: CASSLEGVSNQPQHF.

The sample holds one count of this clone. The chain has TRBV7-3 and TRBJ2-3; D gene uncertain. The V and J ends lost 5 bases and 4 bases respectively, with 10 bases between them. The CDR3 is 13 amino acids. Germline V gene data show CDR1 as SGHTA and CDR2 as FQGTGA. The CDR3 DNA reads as TGTGCCAGCAGCACCTCTCCGGCAGATACGCAGTATTTT. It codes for CASSTSPADTQYF.

The CDR3, as DNA: TGTGCCAGCAGTGAAGACGGGGACAGGGCGAACACCGGGGAGCTGTTTTTT. The encoded protein is CASSEDGDRANTGELFF. The V gene is TRBV6-1, the J gene TRBJ2-2; 9 bases agree with TRBD1. Trimming cost V 1 base and J 0 bases; bases outside gene matches: 3. CDR1 MNHNS and CDR2 SASEGT come from the germline V gene. The CDR3 spans 17 residues.

The CDR3 bases are TGTGCCAGCAGCGATCCAGGAGATGGGGAGACCCAGTACTTC. It codes for CASSDPGDGETQYF. The chain joins TRBV28 to TRBJ2-5; no reliable D call. CDR1 and CDR2 from the germline V gene are MDHEN and SYDVKM. This CDR3 region has 14 residues. Trimming took 6 bases from V and 5 from J, leaving 16 bases between them.

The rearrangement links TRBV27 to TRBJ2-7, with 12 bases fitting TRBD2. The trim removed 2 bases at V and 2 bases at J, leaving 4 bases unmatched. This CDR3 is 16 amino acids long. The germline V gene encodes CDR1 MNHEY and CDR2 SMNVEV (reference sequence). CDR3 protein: CASSLTSGRMTYEQYF. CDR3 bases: TGTGCCAGCAGTTTAACTAGCGGGAGGATGACCTACGAGCAGTACTTC.

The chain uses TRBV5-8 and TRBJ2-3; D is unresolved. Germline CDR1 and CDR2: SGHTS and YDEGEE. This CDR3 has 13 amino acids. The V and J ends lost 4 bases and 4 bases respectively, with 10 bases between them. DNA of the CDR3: TGTGCCAGCAGCCAACTCGGCGCAGATACGCAGTATTTT. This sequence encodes CASSQLGADTQYF.

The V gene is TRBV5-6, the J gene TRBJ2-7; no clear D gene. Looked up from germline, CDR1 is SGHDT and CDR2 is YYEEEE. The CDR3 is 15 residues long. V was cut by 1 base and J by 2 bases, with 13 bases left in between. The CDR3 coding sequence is TGTGCCAGCAGCTTGTCGAGAGTAAAGACCTACGAGCAGTACTTC. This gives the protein CASSLSRVKTYEQYF. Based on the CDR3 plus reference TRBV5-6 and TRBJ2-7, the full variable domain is DAGVTQSPTHLIKTRGQQVTLRCSPKSGHDTVSWYQQALGQGPQFIFQYYEEEERQRGNFPDRFSGHQFPNYSSELNVNALLLGDSALYLCASSLSRVKTYEQYFGPGTRLTVT.

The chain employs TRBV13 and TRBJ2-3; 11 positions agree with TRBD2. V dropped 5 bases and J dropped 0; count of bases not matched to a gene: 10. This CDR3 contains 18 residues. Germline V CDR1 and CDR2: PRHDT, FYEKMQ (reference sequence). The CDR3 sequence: CASSLGTSGLISTDTQYF. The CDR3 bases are TGTGCCAGCAGCCTCGGGACTAGCGGTCTGATTAGCACAGATACGCAGTATTTT.

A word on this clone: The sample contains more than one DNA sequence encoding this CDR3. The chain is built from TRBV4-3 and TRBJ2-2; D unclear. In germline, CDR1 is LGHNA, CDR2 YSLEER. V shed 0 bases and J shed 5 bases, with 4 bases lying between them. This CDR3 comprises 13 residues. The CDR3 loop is CASSQEVTGELFF. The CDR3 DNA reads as TGCGCCAGCAGCCAAGAGGTAACCGGGGAGCTGTTTTTT.

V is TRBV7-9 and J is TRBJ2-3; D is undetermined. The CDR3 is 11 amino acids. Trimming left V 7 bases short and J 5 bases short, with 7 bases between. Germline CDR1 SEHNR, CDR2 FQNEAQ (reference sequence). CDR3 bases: TGTGCCAGCACCCTCGGAGATACGCAGTATTTT. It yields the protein CASTLGDTQYF. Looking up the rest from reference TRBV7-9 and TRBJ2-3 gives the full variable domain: DTGVSQNPRHKITKRGQNVTFRCDPISEHNRLYWYRQTLGQGPEFLTYFQNEAQLEKSRLLSDRFSAERPKGSFSTLEIQRTEQGDSAMYLCASTLGDTQYFGPGTRLTVL.

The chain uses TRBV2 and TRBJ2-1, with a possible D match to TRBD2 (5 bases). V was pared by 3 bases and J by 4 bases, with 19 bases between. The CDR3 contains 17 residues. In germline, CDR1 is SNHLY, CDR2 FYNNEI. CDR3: CASSEPLAAGLYNEQFF. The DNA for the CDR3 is TGTGCCAGCAGTGAGCCTCTAGCTGCCGGATTATACAATGAGCAGTTCTTC.

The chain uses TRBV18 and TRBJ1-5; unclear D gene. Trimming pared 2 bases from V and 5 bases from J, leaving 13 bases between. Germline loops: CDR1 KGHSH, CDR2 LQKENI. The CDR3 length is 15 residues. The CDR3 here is CASSPNPRPDQPQHF. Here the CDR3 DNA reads TGTGCCAGCTCACCAAATCCCCGCCCCGATCAGCCCCAGCATTTT.

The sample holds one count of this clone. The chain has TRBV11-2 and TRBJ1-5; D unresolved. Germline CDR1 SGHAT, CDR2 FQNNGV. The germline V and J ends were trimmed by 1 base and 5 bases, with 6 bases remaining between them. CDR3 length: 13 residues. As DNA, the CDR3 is TGTGCCAGCAGCTTAGTTGGCTATCAGCCCCAGCATTTT. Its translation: CASSLVGYQPQHF.

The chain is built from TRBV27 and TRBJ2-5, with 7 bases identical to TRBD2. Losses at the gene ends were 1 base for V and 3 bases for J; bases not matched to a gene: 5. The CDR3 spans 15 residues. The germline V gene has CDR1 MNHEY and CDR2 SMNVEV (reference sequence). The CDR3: CASSLFAGEKETQYF. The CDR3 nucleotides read TGTGCCAGCAGTTTATTTGCGGGAGAAAAAGAGACCCAGTACTTC.

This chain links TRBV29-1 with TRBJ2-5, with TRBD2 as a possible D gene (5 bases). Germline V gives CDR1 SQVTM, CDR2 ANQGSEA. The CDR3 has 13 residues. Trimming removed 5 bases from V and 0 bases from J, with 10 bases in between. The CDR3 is CSVCWENQETQYF. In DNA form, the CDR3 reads TGCAGCGTTTGTTGGGAGAACCAAGAGACCCAGTACTTC. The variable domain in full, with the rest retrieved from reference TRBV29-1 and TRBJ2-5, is SAVISQKPSRDICQRGTSLTIQCQVDSQVTMMFWYRQQPGQSLTLIATANQGSEATYESGFVIDKFPISRPNLTFSTLTVSNMSPEDSSIYLCSVCWENQETQYFGPGTRLLVL.

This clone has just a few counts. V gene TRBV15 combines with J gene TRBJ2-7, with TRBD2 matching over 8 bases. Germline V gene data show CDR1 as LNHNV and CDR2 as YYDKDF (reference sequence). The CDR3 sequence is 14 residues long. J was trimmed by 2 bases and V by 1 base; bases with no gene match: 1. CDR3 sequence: CATSRAGGAYEQYF. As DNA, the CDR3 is TGTGCCACCAGCAGAGCCGGGGGGGCCTACGAGCAGTACTTC.

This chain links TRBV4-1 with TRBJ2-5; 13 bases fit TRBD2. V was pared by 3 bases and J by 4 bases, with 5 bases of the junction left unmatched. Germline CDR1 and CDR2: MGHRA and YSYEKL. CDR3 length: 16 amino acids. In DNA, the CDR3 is TGCGCCAGCAGCCAGTGGACTAGCGGGGGATCAGAGACCCAGTACTTC. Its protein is CASSQWTSGGSETQYF.

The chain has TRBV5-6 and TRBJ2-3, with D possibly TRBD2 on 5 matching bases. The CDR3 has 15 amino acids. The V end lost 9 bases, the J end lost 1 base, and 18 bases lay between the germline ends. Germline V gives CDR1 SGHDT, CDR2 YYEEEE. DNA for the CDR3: TGTGCCATTCCAGCCCTTGAGGGTGGCACAGATACGCAGTATTTT. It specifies CAIPALEGGTDTQYF. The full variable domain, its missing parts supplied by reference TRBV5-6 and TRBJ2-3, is DAGVTQSPTHLIKTRGQQVTLRCSPKSGHDTVSWYQQALGQGPQFIFQYYEEEERQRGNFPDRFSGHQFPNYSSELNVNALLLGDSALYLCAIPALEGGTDTQYFGPGTRLTVL.

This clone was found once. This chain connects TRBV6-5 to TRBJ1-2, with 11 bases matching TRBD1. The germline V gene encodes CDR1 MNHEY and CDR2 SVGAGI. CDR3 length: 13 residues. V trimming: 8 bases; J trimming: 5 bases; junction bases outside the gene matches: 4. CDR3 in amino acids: CASAWDRGYGYTF. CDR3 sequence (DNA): TGTGCCAGCGCCTGGGACAGGGGGTATGGCTACACCTTC.

Written as DNA, the CDR3 is TGTGCCTGGAGTGGATACGGGGAAAAACTGTTTTTT. Protein sequence: CAWSGYGEKLFF. The chain is built from TRBV30 and TRBJ1-4; D unclear. V lost 1 base and J lost 8, with 8 bases in between. CDR3 length: 12 amino acids. Germline lookup yields CDR1 GTSNPN and CDR2 SVGIG (reference sequence).

This chain's CDR3 is CASSQQSTDTQYF. The CDR3 region has the DNA TGTGCCAGCAGCCAGCAGTCCACAGATACGCAGTATTTT. The chain links TRBV9 to TRBJ2-3, with D unresolved. The germline V gene encodes CDR1 SGDLS and CDR2 YYNGEE. V shed 4 bases and J shed 2 bases, with 8 bases lying between them. This CDR3 contains 13 residues.

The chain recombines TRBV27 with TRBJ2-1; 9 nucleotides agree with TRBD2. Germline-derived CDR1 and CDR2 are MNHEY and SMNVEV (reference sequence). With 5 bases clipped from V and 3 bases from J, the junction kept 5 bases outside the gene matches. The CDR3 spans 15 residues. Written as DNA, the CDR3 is TGTGCCAGCAGTGAGGCTAGCGGGGTCTACAATGAGCAGTTCTTC. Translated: CASSEASGVYNEQFF.